This T cell receptor (beta chain) comes out of a study of T cells in Graves' hyperthyroidism and ophthalmopathy. Stable Graves' hyperthyroidism denoted no ophthalmopathy progression over 18 months. The study excluded patients with uncontrolled infection, other autoimmune disease, pregnancy or lactation. At least ten counts were recorded for this clonotype. No antigen is known for it. Study outcomes and limitations: From stable hyperthyroidism, ophthalmopathy was set apart by a 13 V-J model. Blood also carried most thyroid clonotypes expanded above 0.001.

TCR beta CDR3 region amplification was performed from RNA transcripts. The study used the HTBI primer set for a first-round RT-PCR of the TCR CDR3. TCRdb redid the calling of the multiplex PCR reads with MiXCR, one entry per CDR3 protein. The data hold about 350,000 distinct CDR3 sequences, with 14% observed a single time. The CDR3 loop spans 14 amino acids. Germline V CDR1 and CDR2: MDHEN, SYDVKM. The V end lost 6 bases, the J end lost 8 bases, and 17 bases lay between the germline ends. This receptor was obtained from a woman in her 30s with Graves' hyperthyroidism. Sequencing was carried out using blood. The chain links TRBV28 to TRBJ2-1; D could derive from TRBD1 or TRBD2 (5 bases each). DNA for the CDR3: TGTGCCAGCAGGCAGCCGGGACCCCCATATGAGCAGTTCTTC. It specifies CASRQPGPPYEQFF.